These 13 T cell receptor beta chains came from one sample sequenced in a study of T cell responses to AZD1222 COVID-19 vaccine. TCRdb's table, derived via immunoSEQ multiplex PCR, lists solely in-frame clones and lacks some. The sample includes some 100,000 clones, about nine tenths of them seen just once. The sample was peripheral blood, taken on day 0 of AZD1222 vaccination. These receptors were collected from an adult in good health.

This clone came up a few times. V usage is TRBV7-9 and J usage is TRBJ2-7; D not certain. Germline V gives CDR1 SEHNR, CDR2 FQNEAQ (reference sequence). V dropped 2 bases and J dropped 5 bases, with 10 bases sitting between them. The CDR3 runs 13 residues. As DNA, the CDR3 is TGTGCCAGCAGCTTACGAGGTATCGACGAGCAGTACTTC. This gives the protein CASSLRGIDEQYF. The full variable domain, in which reference TRBV7-9 and TRBJ2-7 provide the parts outside the CDR3, is DTGVSQNPRHKITKRGQNVTFRCDPISEHNRLYWYRQTLGQGPEFLTYFQNEAQLEKSRLLSDRFSAERPKGSFSTLEIQRTEQGDSAMYLCASSLRGIDEQYFGPGTRLTVT.

This clone was seen a few times. The V call is TRBV2, the J call TRBJ1-1; tentative D call: TRBD1 (6 bases). CDR1 is SNHLY, CDR2 FYNNEI, per germline. Between the trimmed V and J ends, which lost 6 bases and 1 base, there was a span of 18 bases. The CDR3 loop spans 16 amino acids. The CDR3 spells CASREQGFSGNTEAFF. The CDR3 region has the DNA TGTGCCAGCAGAGAGCAGGGGTTTTCGGGGAACACTGAAGCTTTCTTT.

The chain links TRBV6-5 to TRBJ1-1; D might be TRBD1 (5 bases). The ends were cut back, 2 bases at V and 1 base at J, with 8 bases in the middle. The germline V gene encodes CDR1 MNHEY and CDR2 SVGAGI. CDR3 size: 14 residues. The CDR3 sequence is CASSYDQGNTEAFF. In nucleotides, the CDR3 is TGTGCCAGCAGTTACGATCAGGGGAACACTGAAGCTTTCTTT.

The chain combines TRBV5-5 with TRBJ2-1, with TRBD2 matching 7 bases. V lost 0 bases to trimming and J lost 0 bases; unmatched junction nucleotides: 3. The CDR3 consists of 16 residues. Germline V gene lookup returns CDR1 SGHKS and CDR2 YYEKEE (reference sequence). CDR3 amino acids: CASSLVWDYSYNEQFF. CDR3 sequence (DNA): TGTGCCAGCAGCTTGGTGTGGGACTACTCCTACAATGAGCAGTTCTTC.

This sequence joins TRBV2 and TRBJ2-3; a weak D match, TRBD2 (5 bases). The CDR3 totals 14 residues. The germline gives CDR1 SNHLY, CDR2 FYNNEI. V gave up 4 bases and J gave up 2 bases, with 10 bases separating them. The CDR3 DNA is TGTGCCAGCAGTGGGCGGAGGAACACAGATACGCAGTATTTT. Translating gives CASSGRRNTDTQYF.

Only a few counts were recorded for this clone. The chain uses TRBV27 and TRBJ2-1; D remains unclear. Trimming cost V 2 bases and J 4 bases, with 6 bases left between them. Germline V gene data show CDR1 as MNHEY and CDR2 as SMNVEV (reference sequence). The CDR3 runs to 13 residues. CDR3 nucleotide sequence: TGTGCCAGCAGTTTAGGGGTGTACAATGAGCAGTTCTTC. This translates into CASSLGVYNEQFF.

This chain links TRBV9 with TRBJ2-1, with D tentatively TRBD1 (6 bases). The CDR3 runs 15 residues. Trimming shortened V by 4 bases and J by 6 bases, and 17 bases separated the two germline ends. Looked up from germline, CDR1 is SGDLS and CDR2 is YYNGEE. The CDR3 spells CASSTTGTLFNEQFF. The CDR3 nucleotides read TGTGCCAGCAGCACGACCGGGACACTTTTCAATGAGCAGTTCTTC.

This chain joins TRBV11-2 and TRBJ1-1; D possibly corresponds to TRBD1 (6 bases). The V gene lost 2 bases and the J gene lost 0 bases, with 10 bases spanning the gap. The CDR3 has 15 residues. The germline CDR1 and CDR2 sequences are SGHAT and FQNNGV. In DNA form, the CDR3 reads TGTGCCAGCAGCTTACGGCAGGGGCTGAACACTGAAGCTTTCTTT. It codes for CASSLRQGLNTEAFF. The complete variable domain, with remaining parts taken from reference TRBV11-2 and TRBJ1-1, reads EAGVAQSPRYKIIEKRQSVAFWCNPISGHATLYWYQQILGQGPKLLIQFQNNGVVDDSQLPKDRFSAERLKGVDSTLKIQPAKLEDSAVYLCASSLRQGLNTEAFFGQGTRLTVV.

The rearrangement links TRBV6-6 to TRBJ2-3; D might be TRBD1 or TRBD2, each matching 6 bases. The ends were cut back, 4 bases at V and 6 bases at J, with 14 bases in the middle. The CDR3 contains 14 residues. Germline V lookup: CDR1 MNHNY, CDR2 SVGAGI (reference sequence). CDR3 in amino acids: CASSSTPGADTQYF. CDR3 sequence (DNA): TGTGCCAGCAGTTCCACCCCGGGGGCCGATACGCAGTATTTT.

The chain couples TRBV9 to TRBJ2-7, with TRBD1 matching over 7 bases. V shed 2 bases and J 2 bases; nucleotides not matched to a gene: 4. Germline V lookup: CDR1 SGDLS, CDR2 YYNGEE. The CDR3 has 14 residues. The CDR3 is CASSVSTGTYEQYF. The CDR3 coding sequence is TGTGCCAGCAGCGTCTCGACAGGGACCTACGAGCAGTACTTC.

This clone came up once. J is TRBJ1-2 and V is TRBV30, with D possibly being TRBD1 (6 bases). Germline CDR1 GTSNPN, CDR2 SVGIG (reference sequence). Deletions cut 5 bases from V and 8 bases from J, with 18 bases between. The CDR3 has 13 amino acids. DNA of the CDR3: TGTGCCTGGCTGGCCTGGGGGCTCAAAGGCTACACCTTC. Translated, it gives CAWLAWGLKGYTF.

The chain employs TRBV7-8 and TRBJ1-3, with a possible D match to TRBD1 (5 bases). Trimming left V 4 bases short and J 4 bases short, with 14 bases between. The V gene's germline CDR1 is SGHVS and CDR2 FQNEAQ. CDR3 length: 15 amino acids. For the CDR3, the DNA is TGTGCCAGCAGCTCGAGCAGGGTAGCCGGAAACACCATATATTTT. This codes for CASSSSRVAGNTIYF.

This sequence joins TRBV30 and TRBJ2-7; 9 nucleotides agree with TRBD1. CDR1 is GTSNPN, CDR2 SVGIG, per germline (reference sequence). The J segment lost 2 bases and the V segment lost 5 bases, leaving 1 base of the junction unmatched. The CDR3 consists of 12 residues. Written as DNA, the CDR3 is TGTGCCTGGGGGACAGGGCCCTACGAGCAGTACTTC. Its protein product is CAWGTGPYEQYF.